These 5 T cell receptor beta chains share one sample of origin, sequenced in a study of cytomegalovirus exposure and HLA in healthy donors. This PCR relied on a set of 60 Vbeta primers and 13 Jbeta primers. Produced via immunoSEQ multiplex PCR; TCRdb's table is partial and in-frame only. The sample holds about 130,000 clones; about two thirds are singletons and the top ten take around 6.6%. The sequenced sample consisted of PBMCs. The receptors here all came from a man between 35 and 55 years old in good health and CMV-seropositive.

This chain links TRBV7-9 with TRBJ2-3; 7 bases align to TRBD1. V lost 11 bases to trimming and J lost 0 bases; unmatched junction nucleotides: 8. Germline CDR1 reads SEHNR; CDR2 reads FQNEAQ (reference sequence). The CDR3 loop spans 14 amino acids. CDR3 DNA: TGTGCCGGCCAAGGGGGCCTAAGCACAGATACGCAGTATTTT. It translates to CAGQGGLSTDTQYF.

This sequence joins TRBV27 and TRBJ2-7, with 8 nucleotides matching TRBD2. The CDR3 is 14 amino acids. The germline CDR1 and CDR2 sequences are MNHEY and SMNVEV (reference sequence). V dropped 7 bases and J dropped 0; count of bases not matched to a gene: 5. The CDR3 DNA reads TGTGCCAGCACTCGGGGGGGCGGCTCCTACGAGCAGTACTTC. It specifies CASTRGGGSYEQYF.

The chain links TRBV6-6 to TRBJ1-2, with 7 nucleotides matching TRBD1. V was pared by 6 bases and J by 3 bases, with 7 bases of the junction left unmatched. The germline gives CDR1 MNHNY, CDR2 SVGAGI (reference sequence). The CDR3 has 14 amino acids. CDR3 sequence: CASRRQGLDYGYTF. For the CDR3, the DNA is TGTGCCAGCAGGCGACAGGGCTTAGACTATGGCTACACCTTC.

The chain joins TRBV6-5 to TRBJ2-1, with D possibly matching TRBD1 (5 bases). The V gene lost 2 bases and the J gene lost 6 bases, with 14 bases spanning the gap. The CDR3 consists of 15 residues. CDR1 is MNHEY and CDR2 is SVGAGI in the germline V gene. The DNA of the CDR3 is TGTGCCAGCAGTTACCGACCCTTGGGGCTCAATGAGCAGTTCTTC. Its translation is CASSYRPLGLNEQFF.

CDR3 loop: CASSPGQINEQFF. The CDR3 DNA follows: TGTGCCAGCAGCCCGGGACAGATCAATGAGCAGTTCTTC. The V call is TRBV7-6, the J call TRBJ2-1, with 7 bases matching TRBD1. There are 13 residues in the CDR3. The ends lost 5 bases at V and 6 bases at J; junction bases unmatched: 4. Germline-derived CDR1 and CDR2 are SGHVS and FNYEAQ.